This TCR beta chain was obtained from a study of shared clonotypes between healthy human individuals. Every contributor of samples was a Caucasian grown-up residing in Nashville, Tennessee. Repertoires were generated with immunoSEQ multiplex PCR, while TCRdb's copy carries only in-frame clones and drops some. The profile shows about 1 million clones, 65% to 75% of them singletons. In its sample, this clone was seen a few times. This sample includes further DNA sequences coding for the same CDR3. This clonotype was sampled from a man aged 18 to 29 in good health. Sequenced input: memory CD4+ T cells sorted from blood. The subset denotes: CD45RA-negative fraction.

This chain's CDR3 is CASSLTGTYEQYF. The DNA for the CDR3 is TGTGCCAGCAGCTTGACAGGGACCTACGAGCAGTACTTC. The chain couples TRBV5-4 to TRBJ2-7; maybe TRBD1 (6 bases). V gave up 1 base and J gave up 2 bases, with 7 bases separating them. Germline V gene lookup returns CDR1 SGHNT and CDR2 YYREEE (reference sequence). The CDR3 has 13 residues.